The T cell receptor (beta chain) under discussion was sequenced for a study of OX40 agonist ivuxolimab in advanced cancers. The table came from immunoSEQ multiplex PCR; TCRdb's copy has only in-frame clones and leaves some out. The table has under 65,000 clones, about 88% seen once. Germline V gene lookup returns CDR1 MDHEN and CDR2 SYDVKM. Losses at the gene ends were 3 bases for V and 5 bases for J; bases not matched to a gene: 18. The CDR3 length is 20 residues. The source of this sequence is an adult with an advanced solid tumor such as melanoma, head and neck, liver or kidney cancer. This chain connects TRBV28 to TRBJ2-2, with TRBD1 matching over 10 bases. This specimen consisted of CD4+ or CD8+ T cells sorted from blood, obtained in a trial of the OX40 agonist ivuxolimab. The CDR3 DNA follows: TGTGCCAGCAGTTTCCGACAGGGGGCAGTCGGGGGCCGGAGGACCGGGGAGCTGTTTTTT. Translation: CASSFRQGAVGGRRTGELFF.